These T cell receptor beta chains were read from a single sample in a study of control samples from healthy donors and cancer patients. Produced via immunoSEQ multiplex PCR; TCRdb's table is partial and in-frame only. The table includes around 140,000 clones, over 75% detected once. The specimen sequenced was blood. Source of these receptors: a man aged 40-50 years in good health. Each CDR3 is given with its conserved first and last residue. A D gene is named only where the DNA matches it firmly. Expanded clones get a size class; other rows say once, few or many, or leave the size out.

>TRBD2|TRBJ2-2|once|TRBV29-1
CSAAGGPNTGELFF
TGCAGCGCAGCGGGGGGTCCGAACACCGGGGAGCTGTTTTTT
>TRBD2|TRBJ2-1|-|TRBV18
CASSLVAGGFYNEQFF
TGTGCCAGCTCACTTGTAGCGGGGGGTTTCTACAATGAGCAGTTCTTC
>-|TRBJ1-1|-|TRBV30
CAWRAGMNTEAFF
TGTGCCTGGAGGGCGGGTATGAACACTGAAGCTTTCTTT
>-|TRBJ1-5|-|TRBV13
CASSLGGGNQPQHF
TGTGCCAGCAGCTTGGGAGGGGGCAATCAGCCCCAGCATTTT
>TRBD1|TRBJ1-4|-|TRBV2
CASKGTGVEKLFF
TGTGCCAGCAAAGGGACAGGGGTCGAAAAACTGTTTTTT
>-|TRBJ2-5|-|TRBV5-4
CASSPGGSGAIETQYF
TGTGCCAGCAGTCCCGGAGGGTCGGGGGCTATAGAGACCCAGTACTTC
>-|TRBJ1-3|-|TRBV4-1
CASSQDSTSNTIYF
TGCGCCAGCAGCCAAGATAGCACCTCAAACACCATATATTTT
>TRBD1|TRBJ1-2|-|TRBV9
CASSGDSYYGYTF
TGTGCCAGCAGCGGGGACAGTTACTATGGCTACACCTTC
>-|TRBJ1-6|-|TRBV9
CASSVKTGNSPLHF
TGTGCCAGCAGCGTAAAGACTGGTAATTCACCCCTCCACTTT
>TRBD1|TRBJ2-1|-|TRBV3-1/TRBV3-2
CASSQLTGAPNEQFF
TGTGCCAGCAGCCAGTTAACAGGGGCCCCCAATGAGCAGTTCTTC
>TRBD1|TRBJ1-5|-|TRBV28
CASSSPGQNQPQHF
TGTGCCAGCAGTTCTCCGGGACAGAATCAGCCCCAGCATTTT
>TRBD2|TRBJ2-1|-|TRBV5-4
CASSLKLAGGVEQFF
TGTGCCAGCAGCTTGAAACTAGCGGGGGGTGTTGAGCAGTTCTTC
>TRBD1|TRBJ1-6|-|TRBV7-9
CASSGSRGQQPSYNSPLHF
TGTGCCAGCAGCGGCTCAAGGGGGCAGCAGCCCTCCTATAATTCACCCCTCCACTTT
>TRBD1|TRBJ2-1|-|TRBV7-9
CASSSPGTGHNEQFF
TGTGCCAGCAGCTCACCCGGGACAGGGCACAATGAGCAGTTCTTC
>-|TRBJ1-4|-|TRBV27
CASSFFGFGEKLFF
TGTGCCAGCAGTTTCTTTGGGTTTGGTGAAAAACTGTTTTTT
>-|TRBJ1-1|-|TRBV18
CASSLKTTGSSTEAFF
TGTGCCAGCTCACTTAAAACAACAGGGTCCTCCACTGAAGCTTTCTTT
>-|TRBJ2-3|once|TRBV5-4
CASSLAVASTDTQYF
TGTGCCAGCAGCTTGGCAGTAGCCAGCACAGATACGCAGTATTTT
>TRBD1|TRBJ1-1|-|TRBV6-6
CASSNRGELLDTEAFF
TGTGCCAGCAGTAACAGGGGCGAGTTGTTGGACACTGAAGCTTTCTTT